The next 15 T cell receptor beta chains were all read from a single sample in a study of breast tumors, draining lymph nodes, adjacent tissues. Axillary draining lymph nodes of breast cancer patients supplied the node samples. TCRdb reprocessed the multiplex PCR reads with MiXCR, giving one entry per CDR3 protein. Seen here are about 230,000 distinct CDR3 sequences, about a third observed once, and the top ten hold just over 1.4%. The sample was axillary lymph node tissue. These receptors were collected from a female donor with breast cancer. Some clones in this sample may be carry-over from other donors' samples.

A few counts support this clonotype. A much larger clonotype is one base distant, so this may be a read error. CDR3 sequence: CASSHLGPLGTDTQYF. As DNA, the CDR3 is TGTGCCAGCAGTCACCTGGGACCGCTAGGCACAGATACGCAGTATTTT. This chain joins TRBV6-6 and TRBJ2-3, with D possibly called TRBD1 or TRBD2 (5 bases each). The CDR3 is made up of 16 amino acids. Germline-derived CDR1 and CDR2 are MNHNY and SVGAGI (reference sequence). With 5 bases removed from V and 1 base from J, the gap between germline ends came to 16 bases.

The V call is TRBV2, the J call TRBJ2-1, with D possibly called TRBD1 or TRBD2 (7 bases each). V lost 7 bases to trimming and J lost 7 bases, with 17 bases between them. Germline V CDR1 and CDR2: SNHLY, FYNNEI. CDR3 length: 14 amino acids. In DNA form, the CDR3 reads TGTGCCAGCACCAGGGGGGGCGGGAATAATGAGCAGTTCTTC. The encoded protein is CASTRGGGNNEQFF.

At least ten counts were recorded for this clonotype. The V gene is TRBV6-1, the J gene TRBJ2-1; TRBD2 aligns across 8 bases. Germline assignment: CDR1 MNHNS and CDR2 SASEGT. This CDR3 comprises 15 residues. With V trimmed by 2 bases and J by 6 bases, 6 bases remained unmatched. CDR3 in amino acids: CASSESWTSPNEQFF. For the CDR3, the DNA is TGTGCCAGCAGTGAATCCTGGACTAGCCCCAATGAGCAGTTCTTC.

The V and J genes are TRBV11-2 and TRBJ2-5, with 10 bases matching TRBD2. With 4 bases clipped from V and 4 bases from J, the junction kept 18 bases outside the gene matches. Germline V gene lookup returns CDR1 SGHAT and CDR2 FQNNGV. CDR3 length: 19 residues. This CDR3 is CASSSGQGSPSGRTETQYF. The CDR3, as DNA: TGTGCCAGCAGCTCCGGACAGGGATCTCCTAGCGGGAGAACAGAGACCCAGTACTTC.

This clonotype has a count of ten or more. The V and J genes are TRBV7-8 and TRBJ2-2; D is perhaps TRBD2 (5 bases). V gave up 4 bases and J gave up 6 bases, with 24 bases separating them. Germline CDR1 reads SGHVS; CDR2 reads FQNEAQ. The CDR3 runs to 18 residues. The chain's CDR3 is CASSSTGMNRLRSGELFF. The CDR3 bases are TGTGCCAGCAGCTCTACTGGGATGAACCGACTAAGGTCCGGGGAGCTGTTTTTT.

This clonotype has only a few counts. In nucleotides, the CDR3 is TGCGCCAGCGGAGGGACAGCGGAAGCTTTCTTT. This codes for CASGGTAEAFF. This chain connects TRBV4-1 to TRBJ1-1, with 7 nucleotides matching TRBD1. CDR3 length equals 11 residues. V shed 8 bases and J 8 bases; nucleotides not matched to a gene: 5. Germline V gene lookup returns CDR1 MGHRA and CDR2 YSYEKL.

In DNA form, the CDR3 reads TGTGCCATCAGTGCTGCAGGGGGTAATGAAAAACTGTTTTTT. Translated, it gives CAISAAGGNEKLFF. The chain employs TRBV10-3 and TRBJ1-4, with 7 bases matching TRBD1. This CDR3 comprises 14 residues. Germline CDR1 and CDR2: ENHRY and SYGVKD. The ends lost 4 bases at V and 4 bases at J; junction bases unmatched: 3.

The sample holds many counts of this clonotype. The chain carries TRBV6-2 or TRBV6-3 and TRBJ2-7; 7 positions match TRBD2. CDR1 is MNHEY and CDR2 is SVGEGT in the germline V gene. The J segment lost 0 bases and the V segment lost 3 bases, leaving 5 bases of the junction unmatched. The CDR3 extends over 15 amino acids. CDR3 sequence reads: CASSYGRVASYEQYF. CDR3 nucleotides: TGTGCCAGCAGTTATGGGAGGGTGGCCTCCTACGAGCAGTACTTC.

This clonotype was observed a few times. This may be a read error: a much more frequent sequence differs by one nucleotide. The chain has TRBV5-1 and TRBJ2-3; perhaps TRBD2 as D (6 bases). V was cut by 2 bases and J by 10 bases, with 14 bases left in between. The germline V gene has CDR1 SGHRS and CDR2 YFSETQ. This CDR3 comprises 13 residues. CDR3 protein: CASSFRGADAQYF. Here the CDR3 DNA reads TGCGCCAGCAGCTTTCGCGGGGCGGATGCGCAGTATTTT.

The chain couples TRBV7-8 to TRBJ2-5, with D possibly being TRBD2 (7 bases). CDR1 and CDR2 from the germline V gene are SGHVS and FQNEAQ. The CDR3 runs to 15 residues. V was shortened by 0 bases and J by 4 bases, with 12 bases between the two germline ends. CDR3 protein: CASSLAGGGAETQYF. The CDR3 region has the DNA TGTGCCAGCAGCTTAGCGGGAGGGGGAGCAGAGACCCAGTACTTC. The entire variable domain, with the rest obtained from reference TRBV7-8 and TRBJ2-5, is as follows: GAGVSQSPRYKVAKRGQDVALRCDPISGHVSLFWYQQALGQGPEFLTYFQNEAQLDKSGLPSDRFFAERPEGSVSTLKIQRTQQEDSAVYLCASSLAGGGAETQYFGPGTRLLVL.

This sequence joins TRBV2 and TRBJ2-7, with a tentative D call TRBD1 (8 bases). The CDR3 covers 14 residues. Germline lookup yields CDR1 SNHLY and CDR2 FYNNEI. V was shortened by 5 bases and J by 5 bases, with 16 bases between the two germline ends. The DNA of the CDR3 is TGTGCCAGCAGTTTACAGGGGGGGTCCCACGAGCAGTACTTC. Protein: CASSLQGGSHEQYF.

This clonotype was detected ten times or more. The chain is built from TRBV12-3 or TRBV12-4 and TRBJ2-1; 12 bases fit TRBD2. The CDR3 covers 18 residues. V dropped 5 bases and J dropped 5; count of bases not matched to a gene: 13. The CDR3 nucleotides are TGTGCCAGCAGTCGGACTAGCGGGACCGGAGGGGGGCACAATGAGCAGTTCTTC. It is translated as CASSRTSGTGGGHNEQFF.

There are many counts of this clonotype. The chain couples TRBV6-6 to TRBJ2-4; D is uncertain. The V end lost 4 bases, the J end lost 0 bases, and 7 bases lay between the germline ends. CDR1 and CDR2 (germline): MNHNY, SVGAGI (reference sequence). This CDR3 spans 14 amino acids. Here the CDR3 DNA reads TGTGCCAGCAGTTTCGAAGTAGCCAAAAACATTCAGTACTTC. Translation gives CASSFEVAKNIQYF.

The gene calls are TRBV20-1 and TRBJ1-2, with TRBD1 identical over 7 bases. This CDR3 spans 13 amino acids. Per the germline V gene, CDR1 is DFQATT and CDR2 is SNEGSKA (reference sequence). The V and J ends lost 6 bases and 4 bases, in that order; junction bases with no gene match: 8. This CDR3 is CSALGGDGYGYTF. CDR3 DNA sequence: TGCAGTGCGCTAGGGGGCGATGGCTATGGCTACACCTTC.

This clonotype was detected ten times or more. The chain couples TRBV7-9 to TRBJ2-5; 9 bases are shared with TRBD1. CDR1 is SEHNR, CDR2 FQNEAQ, per germline (reference sequence). V shed 5 bases and J 1 base; nucleotides not matched to a gene: 8. The CDR3 covers 16 residues. The CDR3 sequence: CASSPGTGMSQETQYF. For the CDR3, the DNA is TGTGCCAGCAGCCCCGGGACAGGGATGAGCCAAGAGACCCAGTACTTC.